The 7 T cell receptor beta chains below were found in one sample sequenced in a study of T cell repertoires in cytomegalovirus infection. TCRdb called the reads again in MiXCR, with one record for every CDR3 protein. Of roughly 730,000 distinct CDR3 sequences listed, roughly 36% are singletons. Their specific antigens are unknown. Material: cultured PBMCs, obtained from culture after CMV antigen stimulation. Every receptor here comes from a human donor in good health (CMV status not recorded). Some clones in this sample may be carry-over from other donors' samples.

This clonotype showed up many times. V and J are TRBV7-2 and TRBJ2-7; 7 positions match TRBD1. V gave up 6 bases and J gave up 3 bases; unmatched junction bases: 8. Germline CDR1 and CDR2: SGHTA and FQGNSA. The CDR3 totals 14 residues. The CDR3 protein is CASSQTGTVYEQYF. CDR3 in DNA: TGTGCCAGCAGTCAAACCGGGACAGTCTACGAGCAGTACTTC.

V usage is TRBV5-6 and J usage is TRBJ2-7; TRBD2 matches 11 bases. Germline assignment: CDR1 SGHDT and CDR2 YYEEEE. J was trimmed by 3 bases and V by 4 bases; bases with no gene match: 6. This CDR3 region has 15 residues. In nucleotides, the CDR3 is TGTGCCAGCAGCCTGGGACTAGCGGCACTCTACGAGCAGTACTTC. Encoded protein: CASSLGLAALYEQYF.

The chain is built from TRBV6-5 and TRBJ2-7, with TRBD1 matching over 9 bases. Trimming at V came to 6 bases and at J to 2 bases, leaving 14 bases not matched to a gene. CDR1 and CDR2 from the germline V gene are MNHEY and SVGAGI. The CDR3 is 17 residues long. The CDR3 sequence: CASRLTTGGRFPYEQYF. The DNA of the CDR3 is TGTGCCAGCAGACTAACCACAGGGGGCCGGTTTCCCTACGAGCAGTACTTC.

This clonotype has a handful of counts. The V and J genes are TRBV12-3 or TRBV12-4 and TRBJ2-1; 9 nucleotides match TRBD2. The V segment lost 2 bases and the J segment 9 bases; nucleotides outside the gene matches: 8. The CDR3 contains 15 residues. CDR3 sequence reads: CASSLSAGGPLEQFF. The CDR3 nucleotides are TGTGCCAGCAGTTTAAGTGCGGGGGGGCCGCTTGAGCAGTTCTTC.

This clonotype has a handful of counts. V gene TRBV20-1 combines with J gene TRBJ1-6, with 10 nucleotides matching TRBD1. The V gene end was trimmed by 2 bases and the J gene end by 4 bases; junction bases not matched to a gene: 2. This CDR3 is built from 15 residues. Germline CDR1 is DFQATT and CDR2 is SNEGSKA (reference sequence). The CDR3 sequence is CSARRQGAYNSPLHF. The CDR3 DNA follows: TGCAGTGCTAGAAGACAGGGGGCTTATAATTCACCCCTCCACTTT.

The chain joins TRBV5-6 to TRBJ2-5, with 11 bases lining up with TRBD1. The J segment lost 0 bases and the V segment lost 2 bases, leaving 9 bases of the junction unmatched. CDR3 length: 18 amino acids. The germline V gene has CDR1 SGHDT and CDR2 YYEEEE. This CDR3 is CASSFRDRGDRYQETQYF. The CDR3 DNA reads TGTGCCAGCAGCTTCCGGGACAGGGGGGACAGGTACCAAGAGACCCAGTACTTC.

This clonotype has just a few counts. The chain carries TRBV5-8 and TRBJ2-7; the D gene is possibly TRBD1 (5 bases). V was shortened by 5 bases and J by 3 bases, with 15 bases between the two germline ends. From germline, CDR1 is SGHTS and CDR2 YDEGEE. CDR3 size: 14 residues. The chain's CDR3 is CASRPPDSYYEQYF. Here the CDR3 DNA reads TGTGCCAGCAGGCCCCCCGACAGCTACTACGAGCAGTACTTC.